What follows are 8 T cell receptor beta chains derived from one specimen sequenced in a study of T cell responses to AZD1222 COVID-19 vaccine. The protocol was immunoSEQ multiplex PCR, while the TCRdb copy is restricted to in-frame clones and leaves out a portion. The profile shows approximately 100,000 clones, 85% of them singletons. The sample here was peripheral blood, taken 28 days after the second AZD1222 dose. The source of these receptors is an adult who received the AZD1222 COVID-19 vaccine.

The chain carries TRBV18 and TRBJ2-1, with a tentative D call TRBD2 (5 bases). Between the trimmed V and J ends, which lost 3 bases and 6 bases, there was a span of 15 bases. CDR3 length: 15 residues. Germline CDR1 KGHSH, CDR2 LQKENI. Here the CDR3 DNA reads TGTGCCAGCTCACCGAAGCCCGGGGTTGGCAATGAGCAGTTCTTC. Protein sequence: CASSPKPGVGNEQFF.

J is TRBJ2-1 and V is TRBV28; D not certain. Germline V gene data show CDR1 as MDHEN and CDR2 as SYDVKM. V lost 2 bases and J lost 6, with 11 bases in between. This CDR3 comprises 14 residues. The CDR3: CASSLAVVGNEQFF. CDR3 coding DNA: TGTGCCAGCAGTTTAGCGGTAGTCGGCAATGAGCAGTTCTTC.

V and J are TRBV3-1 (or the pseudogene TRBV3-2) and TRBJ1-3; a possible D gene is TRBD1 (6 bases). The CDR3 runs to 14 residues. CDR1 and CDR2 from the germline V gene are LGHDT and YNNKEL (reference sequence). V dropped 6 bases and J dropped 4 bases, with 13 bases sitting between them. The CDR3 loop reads CASSRRGSGNTIYF. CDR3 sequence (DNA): TGTGCCAGCAGTCGGAGGGGGTCCGGAAACACCATATATTTT.

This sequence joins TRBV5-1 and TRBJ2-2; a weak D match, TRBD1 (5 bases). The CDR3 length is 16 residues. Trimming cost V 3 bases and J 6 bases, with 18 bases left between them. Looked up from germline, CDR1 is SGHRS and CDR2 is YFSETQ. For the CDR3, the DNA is TGCGCCAGCAGCTCTACGACGGTCAGGGTCCCCGGGGAGCTGTTTTTT. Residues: CASSSTTVRVPGELFF.

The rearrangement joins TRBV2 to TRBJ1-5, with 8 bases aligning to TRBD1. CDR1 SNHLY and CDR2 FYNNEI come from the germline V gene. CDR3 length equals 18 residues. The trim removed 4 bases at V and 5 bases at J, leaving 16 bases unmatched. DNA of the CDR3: TGTGCCAGCAGTGTCGTAGACAGGGGAGTTTTGCAATATCAGCCCCAGCATTTT. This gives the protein CASSVVDRGVLQYQPQHF.

CDR3 in amino acids: CASSQGTVYGYTF. CDR3 in DNA: TGCGCCAGCAGCCAGGGGACGGTTTATGGCTACACCTTC. The rearrangement joins TRBV5-1 to TRBJ1-2, with D maybe TRBD1 (6 bases). Germline V gene data show CDR1 as SGHRS and CDR2 as YFSETQ. V lost 4 bases to trimming and J lost 5 bases, with 12 bases between them. The CDR3 is made up of 13 amino acids.

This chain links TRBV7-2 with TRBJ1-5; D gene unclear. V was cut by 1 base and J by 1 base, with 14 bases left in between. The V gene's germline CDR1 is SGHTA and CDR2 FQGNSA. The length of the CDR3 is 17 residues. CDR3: CASSLDWGLGSNQPQHF. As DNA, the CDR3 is TGTGCCAGCAGCTTAGATTGGGGATTGGGGAGCAATCAGCCCCAGCATTTT.

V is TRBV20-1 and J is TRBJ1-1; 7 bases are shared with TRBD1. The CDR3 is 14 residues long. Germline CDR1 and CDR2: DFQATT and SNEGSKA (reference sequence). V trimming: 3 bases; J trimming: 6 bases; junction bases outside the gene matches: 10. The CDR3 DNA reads TGCAGTGCTAGTGCGACAGGGTTAAGAGCTGAAGCTTTCTTT. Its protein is CSASATGLRAEAFF.